This TCR beta chain was retrieved from a study of T cell responses to AZD1222 COVID-19 vaccine. TCRdb's table, derived via immunoSEQ multiplex PCR, lists solely in-frame clones and lacks some. The repertoire holds tens of thousands of clones, roughly 89% seen once, with approximately 2.6% in the top ten. This TCR was sampled from an adult in good health. Sequencing was performed on peripheral blood, taken on day 0 of MenACWY control vaccination.

The CDR3 DNA sequence: TGTGCCAGCAGTTTGGCAGGGAGGGCTAGCAATCAGCCCCAGCATTTT. Translated, it gives CASSLAGRASNQPQHF. The rearrangement links TRBV27 to TRBJ1-5; TRBD1 is a possible D gene (5 bases). The CDR3 is 16 residues long. CDR1 is MNHEY and CDR2 is SMNVEV in the germline V gene (reference sequence). Trimming pared 3 bases from V and 0 bases from J, leaving 12 bases between.